Listed below are T cell receptor beta chains from one sample, sequenced in a study of cytomegalovirus exposure and HLA in healthy donors. Using immunoSEQ multiplex PCR, the repertoire was profiled, and TCRdb retains in-frame clones only, with some absent. The profile shows 200,000 to 250,000 clones, around 80% of them singletons. The sample consisted of PBMCs. The source is a male donor in good health and CMV-seronegative. CDR3s include the opening cysteine and the closing phenylalanine or tryptophan. Each record gives: clone size, D gene, V gene, J gene, CDR3 protein, CDR3 DNA. A D gene is named only where the DNA matches it firmly. Size tells how often a clone was seen (once, few, many) or the class of an expanded clone, and some rows leave it out.

.	.	TRBV27	TRBJ2-5	CASSKRTRETQYF	TGTGCCAGCAGTAAGCGGACCCGGGAGACCCAGTACTTC
.	.	TRBV20-1	TRBJ1-5	CSAREGGPQHF	TGCAGTGCTAGAGAGGGAGGGCCCCAGCATTTT
.	.	TRBV14	TRBJ1-6	CASSQTQGGSSPLHF	TGTGCCAGCAGCCAGACGCAGGGAGGGAGTTCACCCCTCCACTTT
.	.	TRBV19	TRBJ2-2	CASSIGGAGELFF	TGTGCCAGTAGTATAGGGGGGGCCGGGGAGCTGTTTTTT
.	.	TRBV7-6	TRBJ1-3	CASSLGEGSGNTIYF	TGTGCCAGCAGCTTAGGAGAGGGTTCTGGAAACACCATATATTTT
many	.	TRBV28	TRBJ1-1	CASSLEQGQAFF	TGTGCCAGCAGTTTAGAGCAGGGCCAAGCTTTCTTT
few	.	TRBV7-2	TRBJ2-1	CASSPPSNEQFF	TGTGCCAGCAGCCCGCCTAGCAATGAGCAGTTCTTC
.	.	TRBV7-8	TRBJ2-7	CASSPYYRQNYEQYF	TGTGCCAGCAGCCCGTATTATAGACAGAACTACGAGCAGTACTTC
few	TRBD1	TRBV27	TRBJ2-7	CASSLGTGKSYEQYF	TGTGCCAGCAGTTTGGGGACAGGGAAGTCCTACGAGCAGTACTTC
once	TRBD2	TRBV25-1	TRBJ2-1	CASSRGRSANEQFF	TGTGCCAGCAGTCGCGGGAGGTCCGCCAATGAGCAGTTCTTC
.	.	TRBV5-4	TRBJ2-2	CASSLKRVNTGELFF	TGTGCCAGCAGCTTAAAGCGGGTTAACACCGGGGAGCTGTTTTTT
.	TRBD2	TRBV18	TRBJ2-1	CASSPSGTSMNEQFF	TGTGCCAGCTCACCATCCGGGACTAGCATGAATGAGCAGTTCTTC
.	.	TRBV18	TRBJ2-1	CASSPREDNEQFF	TGTGCCAGCTCACCCCGAGAGGACAATGAGCAGTTCTTC
.	TRBD2	TRBV6-1	TRBJ2-3	CASSELITSGRTDTQYF	TGTGCCAGCAGTGAATTAATAACTAGCGGCCGCACAGATACGCAGTATTTT
.	TRBD2	TRBV14	TRBJ2-1	CASSTTGTSGFF	TGTGCCAGCAGTACCACGGGGACTAGCGGGTTCTTC
.	TRBD2	TRBV27	TRBJ2-1	CASSSPSVAGPYNEQFF	TGTGCCAGCAGTTCCCCAAGTGTAGCGGGACCCTACAATGAGCAGTTCTTC
.	.	TRBV10-1	TRBJ2-4	CASSESGGRGNIQYF	TGCGCCAGCAGTGAGTCGGGGGGGCGCGGAAACATTCAGTACTTC
.	TRBD2	TRBV30	TRBJ2-1	CAWSPQRGQFF	TGTGCCTGGAGTCCCCAGCGGGGACAGTTCTTC
.	.	TRBV19	TRBJ1-1	CASSSIVGGEAFF	TGTGCCAGTAGTTCCATCGTCGGGGGTGAAGCTTTCTTT
.	TRBD1	TRBV28	TRBJ2-5	CASSRRDREETQYF	TGTGCCAGCAGCCGGAGGGACAGGGAAGAGACCCAGTACTTC
.	.	TRBV7-9	TRBJ2-1	CASSLRDNWYNEQFF	TGTGCCAGCAGCTTAAGGGACAACTGGTACAATGAGCAGTTCTTC
.	TRBD2	TRBV10-2	TRBJ2-7	CASSESNRGRASADEQYF	TGCGCCAGCAGTGAGTCGAATCGCGGGAGGGCATCGGCTGACGAGCAGTACTTC
.	.	TRBV5-1	TRBJ1-3	CASSLDTSGNTIYF	TGCGCCAGCAGCTTGGACACCTCTGGAAACACCATATATTTT
few	TRBD1	TRBV29-1	TRBJ2-5	CSVRTGPMETQYF	TGCAGCGTGCGGACAGGGCCCATGGAGACCCAGTACTTC
.	.	TRBV19	TRBJ2-1	CASKKGASGFYNEQFF	TGTGCCAGCAAGAAGGGGGCTAGCGGGTTCTACAATGAGCAGTTCTTC
.	TRBD1	TRBV28	TRBJ2-7	CASSLGQGHYEQYF	TGTGCCAGCAGTCTGGGACAGGGTCACTACGAGCAGTACTTC
few	TRBD1	TRBV7-2	TRBJ2-1	CASSRTTGAGYNEQFF	TGTGCCAGCAGCCGAACTACAGGGGCGGGTTACAATGAGCAGTTCTTC
.	.	TRBV5-1	TRBJ2-1	CASSPGQRQRIYNEQFF	TGCGCCAGCAGCCCTGGACAGAGACAGAGGATCTACAATGAGCAGTTCTTC
.	TRBD1	TRBV5-1	TRBJ1-1	CASSSRTGNTEAFF	TGCGCCAGCAGCTCACGGACAGGTAACACTGAAGCTTTCTTT
.	TRBD2	TRBV4-1	TRBJ2-7	CASSQESLGLAGYYEQYF	TGCGCCAGCAGCCAAGAATCCCTCGGACTAGCGGGATACTACGAGCAGTACTTC
.	TRBD1	TRBV10-3	TRBJ1-2	CAIRGQGEGYTF	TGTGCCATCAGGGGACAGGGGGAAGGCTACACCTTC
.	.	TRBV5-4	TRBJ1-2	CASSLRAGPIGGYTF	TGTGCCAGCAGCTTGCGGGCAGGGCCTATTGGGGGCTACACCTTC
.	TRBD2	TRBV2	TRBJ2-7	CASRDPTSGRSYEQYF	TGTGCCAGCAGAGACCCGACTAGCGGGAGAAGTTACGAGCAGTACTTC
few	.	TRBV28	TRBJ1-4	CASCTTNEKLFF	TGTGCCAGCTGTACAACTAATGAAAAACTGTTTTTT
few	.	TRBV4-1	TRBJ2-7	CASSQDQAVRSYEQYF	TGCGCCAGCAGCCAAGATCAGGCTGTACGCTCCTACGAGCAGTACTTC
.	.	TRBV11-2	TRBJ2-1	CASSLTGYNNEQFF	TGTGCCAGCAGTCTTACCGGGTACAACAATGAGCAGTTCTTC
.	.	TRBV7-3	TRBJ2-5	CASSLRPGVETQYF	TGTGCCAGCAGCTTAAGGCCGGGGGTAGAGACCCAGTACTTC
few	.	TRBV5-5	TRBJ1-3	CASSSGVDTIYF	TGTGCCAGCAGTTCAGGGGTGGACACCATATATTTT
.	.	TRBV7-8	TRBJ2-7	CASSLREKAYEQYF	TGTGCCAGCAGCTTACGGGAGAAGGCCTACGAGCAGTACTTC
.	TRBD2	TRBV5-5	TRBJ2-5	CASSLVPSGQETQYF	TGTGCCAGCAGCTTGGTTCCTAGCGGCCAAGAGACCCAGTACTTC
.	TRBD1	TRBV7-7	TRBJ2-5	CASSRTGPETQYF	TGTGCTAGCAGCCGGACAGGGCCGGAGACCCAGTACTTC